This T cell receptor beta chain was recovered during a study of cytomegalovirus exposure and HLA in healthy donors. Findings and limits, study-wide: TCR beta sequences numbering around 15,000 were associated with HLA alleles at 0.05 false discovery rate in a later analysis. TCR beta sequences reportedly predicted the HLA-A and HLA-B alleles of most subjects accurately.

Each donor's status was that of a healthy bone marrow donor. These donors counted as nominally healthy when sampled, but unrecorded immune exposures were likely. The study ran its PCR with 60 Vbeta and 13 Jbeta primers. Only in-frame clones appear in the TCRdb table, and some are missing; sequencing was by immunoSEQ multiplex PCR. The sample holds roughly 190,000 clones, around four fifths seen once. On this clone itself: The antigen is undetermined.

Unmatched junction bases numbered 12, after V lost 4 bases and J lost 1 base. This CDR3 has 17 residues. CDR1 is SGHRS and CDR2 is YFSETQ in the germline V gene. The chain links TRBV5-1 to TRBJ2-7; 9 nucleotides line up with TRBD1. This receptor was obtained from a woman between 50 and 59 years old in good health and CMV-seropositive. The sample comprised PBMCs. CDR3 amino acids: CASSPYPGTGSSYEQYF. CDR3 bases: TGCGCCAGCAGCCCTTATCCCGGGACAGGGTCTTCCTACGAGCAGTACTTC.